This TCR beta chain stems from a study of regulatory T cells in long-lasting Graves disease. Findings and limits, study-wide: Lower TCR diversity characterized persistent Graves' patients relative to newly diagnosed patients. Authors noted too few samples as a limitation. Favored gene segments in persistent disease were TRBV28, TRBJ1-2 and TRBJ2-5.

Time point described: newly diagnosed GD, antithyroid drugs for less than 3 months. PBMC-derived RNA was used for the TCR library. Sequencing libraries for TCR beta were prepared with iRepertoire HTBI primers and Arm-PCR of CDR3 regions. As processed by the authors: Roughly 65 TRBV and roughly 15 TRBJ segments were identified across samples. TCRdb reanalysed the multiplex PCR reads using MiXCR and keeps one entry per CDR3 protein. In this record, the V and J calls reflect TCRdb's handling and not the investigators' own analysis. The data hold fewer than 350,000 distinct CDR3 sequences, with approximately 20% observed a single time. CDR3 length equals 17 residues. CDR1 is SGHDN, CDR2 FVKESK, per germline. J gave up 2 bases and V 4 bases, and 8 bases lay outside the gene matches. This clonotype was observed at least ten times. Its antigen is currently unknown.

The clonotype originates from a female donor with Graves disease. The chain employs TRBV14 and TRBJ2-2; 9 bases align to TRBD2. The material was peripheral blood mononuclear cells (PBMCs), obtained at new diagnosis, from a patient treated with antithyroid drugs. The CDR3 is CASSRIFLAGNTGELFF. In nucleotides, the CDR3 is TGTGCCAGCAGCCGAATATTTCTAGCGGGAAACACCGGGGAGCTGTTTTTT.